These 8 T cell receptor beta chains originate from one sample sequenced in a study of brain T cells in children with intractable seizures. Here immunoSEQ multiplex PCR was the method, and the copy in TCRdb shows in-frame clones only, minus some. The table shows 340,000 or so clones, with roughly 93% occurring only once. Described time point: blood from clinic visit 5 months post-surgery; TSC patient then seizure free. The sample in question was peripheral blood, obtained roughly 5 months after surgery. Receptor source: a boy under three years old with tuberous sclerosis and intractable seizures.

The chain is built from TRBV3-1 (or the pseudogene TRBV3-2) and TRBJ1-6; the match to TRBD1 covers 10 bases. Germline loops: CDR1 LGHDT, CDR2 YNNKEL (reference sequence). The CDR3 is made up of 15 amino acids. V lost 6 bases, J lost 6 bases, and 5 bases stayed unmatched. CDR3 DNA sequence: TGTGCCAGCAGTCTCGGGACAGGGGCTAATTCACCCCTCCACTTT. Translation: CASSLGTGANSPLHF.

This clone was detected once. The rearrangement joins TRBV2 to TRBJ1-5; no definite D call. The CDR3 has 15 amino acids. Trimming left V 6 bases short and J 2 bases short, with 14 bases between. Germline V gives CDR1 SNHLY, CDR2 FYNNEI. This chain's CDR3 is CASSEGRVGNQPQHF. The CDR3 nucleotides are TGTGCCAGCAGCGAGGGTAGGGTTGGCAATCAGCCCCAGCATTTT.

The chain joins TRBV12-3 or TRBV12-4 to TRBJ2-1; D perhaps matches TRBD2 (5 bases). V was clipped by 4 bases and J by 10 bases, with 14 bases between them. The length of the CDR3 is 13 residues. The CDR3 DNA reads TGTGCCAGCAGTTCCGAGGGTTGGAGGGAGCAGTTCTTC. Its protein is CASSSEGWREQFF.

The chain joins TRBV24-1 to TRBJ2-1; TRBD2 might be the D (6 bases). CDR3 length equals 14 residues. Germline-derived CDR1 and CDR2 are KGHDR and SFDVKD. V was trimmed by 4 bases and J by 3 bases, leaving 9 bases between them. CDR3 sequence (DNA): TGTGCCACCAGTGAGGCGGGACTCTACAATGAGCAGTTCTTC. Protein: CATSEAGLYNEQFF.

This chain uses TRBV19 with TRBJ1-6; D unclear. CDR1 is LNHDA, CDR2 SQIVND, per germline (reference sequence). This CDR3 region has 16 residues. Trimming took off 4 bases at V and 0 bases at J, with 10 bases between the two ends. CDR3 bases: TGTGCCAGTAGTAAGGTGGTAAGCTCCTATAATTCACCCCTCCACTTT. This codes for CASSKVVSSYNSPLHF.

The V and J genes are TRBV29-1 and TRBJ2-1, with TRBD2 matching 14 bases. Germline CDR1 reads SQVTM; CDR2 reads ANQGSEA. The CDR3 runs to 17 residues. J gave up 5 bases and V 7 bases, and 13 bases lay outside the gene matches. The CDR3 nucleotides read TGCAGCGCCAGGAGGGGGACTAGCGGGAGAATTAACAATGAGCAGTTCTTC. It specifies CSARRGTSGRINNEQFF.

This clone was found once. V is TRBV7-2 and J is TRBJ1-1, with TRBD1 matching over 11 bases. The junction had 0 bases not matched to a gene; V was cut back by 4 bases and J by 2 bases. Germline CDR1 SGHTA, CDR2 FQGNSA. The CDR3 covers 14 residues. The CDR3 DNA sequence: TGTGCCAGCAGCTGGACAGGGGGCAACACTGAAGCTTTCTTT. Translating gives CASSWTGGNTEAFF. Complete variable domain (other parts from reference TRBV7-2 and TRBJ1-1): GAGVSQSPSNKVTEKGKDVELRCDPISGHTALYWYRQSLGQGLEFLIYFQGNSAPDKSGLPSDRFSAERTGGSVSTLTIQRTQQEDSAVYLCASSWTGGNTEAFFGQGTRLTVV.

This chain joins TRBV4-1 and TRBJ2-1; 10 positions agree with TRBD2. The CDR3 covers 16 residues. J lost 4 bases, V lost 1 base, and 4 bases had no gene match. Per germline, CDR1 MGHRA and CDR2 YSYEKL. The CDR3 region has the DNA TGCGCCAGCAGCCAAGGATGGACTAGCGGATACAATGAGCAGTTCTTC. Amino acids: CASSQGWTSGYNEQFF.